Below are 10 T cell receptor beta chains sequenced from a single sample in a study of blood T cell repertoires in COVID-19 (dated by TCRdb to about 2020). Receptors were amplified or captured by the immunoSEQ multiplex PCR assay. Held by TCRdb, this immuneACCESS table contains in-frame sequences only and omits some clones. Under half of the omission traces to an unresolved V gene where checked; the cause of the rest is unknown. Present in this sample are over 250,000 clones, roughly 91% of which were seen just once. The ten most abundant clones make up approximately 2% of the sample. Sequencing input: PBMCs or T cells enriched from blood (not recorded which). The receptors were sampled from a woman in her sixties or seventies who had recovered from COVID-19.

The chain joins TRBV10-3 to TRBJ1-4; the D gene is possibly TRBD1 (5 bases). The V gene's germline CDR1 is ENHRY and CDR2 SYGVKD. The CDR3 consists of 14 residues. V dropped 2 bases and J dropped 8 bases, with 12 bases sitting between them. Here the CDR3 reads CAISEMGGREKLFF. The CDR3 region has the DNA TGTGCCATCAGTGAGATGGGGGGTCGGGAAAAACTGTTTTTT.

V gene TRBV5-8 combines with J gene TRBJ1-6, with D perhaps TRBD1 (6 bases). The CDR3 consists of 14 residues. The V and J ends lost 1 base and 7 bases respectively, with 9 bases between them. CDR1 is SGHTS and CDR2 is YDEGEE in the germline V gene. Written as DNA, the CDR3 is TGTGCCAGCAGCTTGCGGCAGGGGAATTCACCCCTCCACTTT. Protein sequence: CASSLRQGNSPLHF.

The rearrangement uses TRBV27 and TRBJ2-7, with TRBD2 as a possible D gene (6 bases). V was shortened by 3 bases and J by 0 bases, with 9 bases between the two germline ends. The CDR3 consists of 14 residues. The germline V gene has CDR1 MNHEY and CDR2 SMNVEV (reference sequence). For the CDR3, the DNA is TGTGCCAGCAGTTTCGCGGGGATCTCCTACGAGCAGTACTTC. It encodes CASSFAGISYEQYF.

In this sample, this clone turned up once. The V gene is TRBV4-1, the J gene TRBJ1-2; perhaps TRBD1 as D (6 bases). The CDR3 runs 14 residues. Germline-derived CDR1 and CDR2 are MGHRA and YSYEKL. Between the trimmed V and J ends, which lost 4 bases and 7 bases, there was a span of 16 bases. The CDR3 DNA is TGCGCCAGCAGCCCCTCCGGGACACCTTTTGGCTACACCTTC. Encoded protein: CASSPSGTPFGYTF.

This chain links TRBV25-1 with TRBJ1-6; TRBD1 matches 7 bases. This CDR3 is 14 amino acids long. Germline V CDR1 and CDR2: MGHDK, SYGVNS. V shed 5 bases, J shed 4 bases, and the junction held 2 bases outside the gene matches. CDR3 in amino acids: CASSPQGYNSPLHF. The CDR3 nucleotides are TGTGCCAGCAGTCCACAGGGGTATAATTCACCCCTCCACTTT.

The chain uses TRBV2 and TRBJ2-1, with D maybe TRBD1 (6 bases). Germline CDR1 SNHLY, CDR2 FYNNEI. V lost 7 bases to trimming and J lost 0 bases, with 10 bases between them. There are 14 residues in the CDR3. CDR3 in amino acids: CASIYRASYNEQFF. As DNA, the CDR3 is TGTGCCAGCATCTACAGGGCCTCCTACAATGAGCAGTTCTTC.

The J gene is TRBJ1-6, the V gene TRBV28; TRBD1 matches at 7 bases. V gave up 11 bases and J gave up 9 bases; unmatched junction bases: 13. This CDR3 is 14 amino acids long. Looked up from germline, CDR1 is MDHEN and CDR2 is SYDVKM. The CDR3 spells CAATTGQGGSPLHF. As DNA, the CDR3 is TGTGCCGCGACAACGGGGCAGGGGGGTTCACCCCTCCACTTT.

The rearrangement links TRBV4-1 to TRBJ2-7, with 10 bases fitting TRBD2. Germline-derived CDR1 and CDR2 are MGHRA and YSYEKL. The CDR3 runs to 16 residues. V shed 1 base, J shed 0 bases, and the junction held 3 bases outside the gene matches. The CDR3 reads CASSQGTSGISYEQYF. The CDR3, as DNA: TGCGCCAGCAGCCAAGGGACTAGCGGTATCTCCTACGAGCAGTACTTC.

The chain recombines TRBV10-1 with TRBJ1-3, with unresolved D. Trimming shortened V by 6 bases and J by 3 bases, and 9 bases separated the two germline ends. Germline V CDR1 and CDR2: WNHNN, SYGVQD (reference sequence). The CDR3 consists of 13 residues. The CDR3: CASRQTYGNTIYF. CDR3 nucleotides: TGCGCCAGCAGGCAAACATATGGAAACACCATATATTTT.

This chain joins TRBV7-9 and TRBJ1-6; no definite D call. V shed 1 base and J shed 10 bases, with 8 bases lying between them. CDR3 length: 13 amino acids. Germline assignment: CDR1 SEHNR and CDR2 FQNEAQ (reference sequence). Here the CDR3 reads CASSLGPESPLHF. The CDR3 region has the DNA TGTGCCAGCAGCTTAGGTCCAGAATCACCCCTCCACTTT.